This T cell receptor beta chain was recovered during a study of metastatic and nonmetastatic thyroid tumors. The overall study: Across blood and tumor or nodule tissue, repertoires from malignant and benign thyroid patients were compared with one another. Study results and limitations: Malignant tumors reportedly showed significantly higher TCR beta diversity than benign nodules in both blood and tumor.

How the authors handled the data: Using the CDR3 differences seen across clinicopathological groups, the authors built a distant-metastasis classifier for papillary thyroid cancer, which was meant to discriminate distant-metastatic patients. TCRdb reprocessed the PCR reads via MiXCR. The V and J calls were not made by the authors but by TCRdb's processing. The table has 6,000 or so clones, approximately 33% seen once. Every patient underwent thyroid surgery untreated. This clone was recorded a few times. The antigen is unknown. Germline CDR1 MDHEN, CDR2 SYDVKM. Trimming at V came to 5 bases and at J to 8 bases, leaving 10 bases not matched to a gene. CDR3 size: 14 residues.

The sample taken for sequencing was adjacent normal tissue. This receptor was taken from a male donor with papillary thyroid cancer or a benign thyroid nodule (not recorded which). Some clones in this sample may be carry-over from other donors' samples. The V gene is TRBV28, the J gene TRBJ1-2, with 8 bases that match TRBD1. CDR3 coding DNA: TGTGCCAGCAGTGGACAGGGACCAGCGTTGGGCTACACCTTC. Its protein is CASSGQGPALGYTF.